This T cell receptor (beta chain) was sequenced during a study of T-cell reconstitution after alpha-beta-depleted transplantation in children. Unique molecular identifiers were used in preparing the TCRbeta library. TCRdb passed the PCR reads through MiXCR, listing each CDR3 protein once. This sample yields roughly 100,000 distinct CDR3 sequences, of which roughly 7.6% are seen a single time; less than 20% belongs to the top ten. This clonotype was seen ten or more times. Its antigen is undetermined. Study-level points and caveats: Recipient T cells and thymic progenitors that survived were the source of the high TCRbeta diversity seen at day 60 in some patients. Reportedly, roughly two months post-transplant, alpha-beta T cells arose from several hundred expanded graft clones. T-cell counts and diversity at one year following transplant were attributed mainly to newly produced T cells.

CDR1 is SGHTA, CDR2 FQGNSA, per germline. This CDR3 has 12 amino acids. V lost 5 bases and J lost 8, with 12 bases in between. The rearrangement links TRBV7-2 to TRBJ1-2; D uncertain. The sequence was collected from a boy aged 2-9 years with acute lymphoblastic leukemia, due to receive a stem cell transplant. This specimen was PBMCs, taken before TCRalphabeta/CD19-depleted stem cell transplant. Written as DNA, the CDR3 is TGTGCCAGCAGCAGGTCACTGGCCGGCTACACCTTC. It specifies CASSRSLAGYTF.